The 6 T cell receptor beta chains presented below share a single source sample, sequenced in a study of shared clonotypes between healthy human individuals. TCRdb's table, derived via immunoSEQ multiplex PCR, lists solely in-frame clones and lacks some. This table holds approximately 320,000 clones, 80% to 90% found once. Specimen: memory CD8+ T cells sorted from blood. Noted subset: CD45RO+ cells pooled with CCR7-negative TemRA cells. The receptors were sampled from a man aged 18 to 30 in good health.

The chain combines TRBV7-9 with TRBJ1-3, with D maybe TRBD1 (5 bases). Germline CDR1 and CDR2: SEHNR and FQNEAQ (reference sequence). The CDR3 totals 15 residues. Trimming left V 3 bases short and J 4 bases short, with 13 bases between. The CDR3 sequence: CASSFSRADGNTIYF. The CDR3, as DNA: TGTGCCAGCAGCTTCTCCAGGGCGGACGGAAACACCATATATTTT.

The rearrangement links TRBV30 to TRBJ2-7; D may be TRBD2 (5 bases). This CDR3 region has 14 residues. The ends were cut back, 0 bases at V and 4 bases at J, with 13 bases in the middle. Germline V CDR1 and CDR2: GTSNPN, SVGIG (reference sequence). CDR3 sequence (DNA): TGTGCCTGGAGTGTCGGGATAATAGGGTACGAGCAGTACTTC. Protein sequence: CAWSVGIIGYEQYF.

The chain has TRBV27 and TRBJ2-7; 7 positions match TRBD1. The germline gives CDR1 MNHEY, CDR2 SMNVEV (reference sequence). Trimming took 5 bases from V and 0 from J; bases not matched to a gene: 7. This CDR3 region has 15 residues. In nucleotides, the CDR3 is TGTGCCAGCAGTATAAAGGGACAGAGCTCCTACGAGCAGTACTTC. Protein: CASSIKGQSSYEQYF.

This clone was seen once. The rearrangement links TRBV2 to TRBJ2-7, with a weak D call TRBD2 (6 bases). V was trimmed by 8 bases and J by 0 bases, leaving 8 bases between them. Germline V gives CDR1 SNHLY, CDR2 FYNNEI. This CDR3 contains 12 residues. The chain's CDR3 is CASGGPSYEQYF. The CDR3 DNA reads as TGTGCCAGCGGAGGGCCCTCCTACGAGCAGTACTTC.

The V call is TRBV5-6, the J call TRBJ1-2, with 8 bases fitting TRBD1. The V and J ends lost 2 bases and 4 bases, in that order; junction bases with no gene match: 4. This CDR3 spans 14 amino acids. The V gene's germline CDR1 is SGHDT and CDR2 YYEEEE. Here the CDR3 reads CASSFGTGPYGYTF. DNA of the CDR3: TGTGCCAGCAGCTTTGGGACAGGTCCCTATGGCTACACCTTC.

The gene calls are TRBV5-6 and TRBJ2-7, with D hard to call. This CDR3 contains 14 residues. Germline values: CDR1 SGHDT, CDR2 YYEEEE. Trimming removed 2 bases at V and 2 bases at J, with 11 bases between. CDR3 in amino acids: CASSFRRAPYEQYF. The CDR3 DNA reads as TGTGCCAGCAGCTTCAGGAGAGCGCCCTACGAGCAGTACTTC.